This T cell receptor (beta chain) was observed in a study of blood T cells in healthy people across ages. At the level of the study: Researchers report that template switching captured about one barcoded beta molecule per two T cells.

This clonotype was seen a handful of times. It was with a sample-barcoded 5' primer and a J-beta primer mix that a second PCR of roughly 7 to 12 cycles was run. Each CDR3 protein is one row after TCRdb ran MiXCR on the 5' RACE reads. The sample consists of some 900,000 distinct CDR3 sequences, roughly 52% of them appearing once. This TCR was recovered from a man between 25 and 39 years old in good health. The sample comprised blood.

CDR3 coding DNA: TGTGCCAGCAGCGTACAGGGGGCGAGTGGCTACACCTTC. Amino acid sequence: CASSVQGASGYTF. The chain has TRBV7-2 and TRBJ1-2; the match to TRBD1 covers 9 bases. J gave up 7 bases and V 5 bases, and 5 bases lay outside the gene matches. The CDR3 consists of 13 residues. The V gene's germline CDR1 is SGHTA and CDR2 FQGNSA.